The sequence of this TCR beta chain was determined in a study of cytomegalovirus exposure and HLA in healthy donors. Study at large: Later, an analysis reported that the 120 or so validation repertoires had used the same platform as the approximately 680 first-cohort repertoires. General study results and limits: Rare TCR sequences dominated, though some public TCRs recurred in many donors. Subsequent analysis revealed that first-cohort TCR clusters tended to co-occur in the 120 or so validation repertoires. There were over 150 TCR beta chains listed as cytomegalovirus-associated.

Here immunoSEQ multiplex PCR was the method, and the copy in TCRdb shows in-frame clones only, minus some. The data contain 100,000 to 150,000 clones, around 95% of them singletons. With respect to this clone: Its target is not known.

Looked up from germline, CDR1 is LNHDA and CDR2 is SQIVND (reference sequence). This CDR3 comprises 19 residues. V shed 5 bases and J 4 bases; nucleotides not matched to a gene: 17. Sequencing input: PBMCs. The TCR sequence derives from a man aged 18 to 30 in good health and CMV-seronegative. This chain connects TRBV19 to TRBJ1-5; 10 nucleotides align to TRBD1. CDR3: CASSPLYDRGLGGNQPQHF. As DNA, the CDR3 is TGTGCCAGTAGTCCCCTTTACGACAGGGGGCTTGGAGGGAATCAGCCCCAGCATTTT.